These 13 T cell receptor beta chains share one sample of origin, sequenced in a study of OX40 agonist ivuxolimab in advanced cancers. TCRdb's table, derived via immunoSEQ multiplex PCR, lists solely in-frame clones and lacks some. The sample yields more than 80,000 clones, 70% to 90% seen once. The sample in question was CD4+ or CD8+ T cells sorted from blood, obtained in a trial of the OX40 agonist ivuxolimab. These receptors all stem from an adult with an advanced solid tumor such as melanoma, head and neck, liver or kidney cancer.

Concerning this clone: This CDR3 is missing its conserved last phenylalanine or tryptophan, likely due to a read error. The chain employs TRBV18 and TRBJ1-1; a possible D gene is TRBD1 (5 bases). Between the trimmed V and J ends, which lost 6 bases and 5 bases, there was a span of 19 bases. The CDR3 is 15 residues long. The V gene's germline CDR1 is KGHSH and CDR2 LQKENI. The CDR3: CASSQGRQKDTEAFL. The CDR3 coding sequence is TGTGCCAGCTCTCAGGGTAGGCAGAAAGATACTGAAGCTTTCCTT.

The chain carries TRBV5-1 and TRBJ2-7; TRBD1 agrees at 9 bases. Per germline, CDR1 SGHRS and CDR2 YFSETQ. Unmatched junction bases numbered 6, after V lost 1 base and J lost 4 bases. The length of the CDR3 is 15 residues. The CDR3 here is CASSLYGGQGYEQYF. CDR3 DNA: TGCGCCAGCAGCTTGTACGGGGGACAGGGTTACGAGCAGTACTTC.

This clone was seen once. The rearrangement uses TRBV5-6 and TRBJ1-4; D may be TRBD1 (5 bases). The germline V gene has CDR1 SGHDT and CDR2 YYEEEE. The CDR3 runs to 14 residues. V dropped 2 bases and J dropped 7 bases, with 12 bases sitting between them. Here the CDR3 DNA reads TGTGCCAGCAGCTTAAGGGCCGGGGGTGAAAAACTGTTTTTT. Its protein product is CASSLRAGGEKLFF.

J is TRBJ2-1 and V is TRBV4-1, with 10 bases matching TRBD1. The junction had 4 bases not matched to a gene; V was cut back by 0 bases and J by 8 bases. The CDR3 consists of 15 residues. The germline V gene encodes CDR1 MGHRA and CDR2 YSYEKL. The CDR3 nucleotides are TGCGCCAGCAGCCAAGAGGGACAGGGGAGGGATGAGCAGTTCTTC. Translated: CASSQEGQGRDEQFF.

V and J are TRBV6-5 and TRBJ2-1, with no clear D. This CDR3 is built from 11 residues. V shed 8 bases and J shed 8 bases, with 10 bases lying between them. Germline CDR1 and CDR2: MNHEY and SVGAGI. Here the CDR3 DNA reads TGTGCCAGCGCCCTTTTCCATGAGCAGTTCTTC. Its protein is CASALFHEQFF.

The CDR3 region has the DNA TGTGCCAGCGCGGACAGGGTTAGCAATCAGCCCCAGCATTTT. This sequence encodes CASADRVSNQPQHF. The chain recombines TRBV18 with TRBJ1-5; 8 bases fit TRBD1. This CDR3 comprises 14 residues. Germline values: CDR1 KGHSH, CDR2 LQKENI. J lost 0 bases, V lost 8 bases, and 3 bases had no gene match.

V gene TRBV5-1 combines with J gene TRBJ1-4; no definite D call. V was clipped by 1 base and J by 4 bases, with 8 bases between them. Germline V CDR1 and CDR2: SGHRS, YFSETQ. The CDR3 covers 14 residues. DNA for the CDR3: TGCGCCAGCAGCTTGAGACCGAGTAATGAAAAACTGTTTTTT. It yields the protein CASSLRPSNEKLFF. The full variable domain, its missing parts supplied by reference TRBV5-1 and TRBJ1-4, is KAGVTQTPRYLIKTRGQQVTLSCSPISGHRSVSWYQQTPGQGLQFLFEYFSETQRNKGNFPGRFSGRQFSNSRSEMNVSTLELGDSALYLCASSLRPSNEKLFFGSGTQLSVL.

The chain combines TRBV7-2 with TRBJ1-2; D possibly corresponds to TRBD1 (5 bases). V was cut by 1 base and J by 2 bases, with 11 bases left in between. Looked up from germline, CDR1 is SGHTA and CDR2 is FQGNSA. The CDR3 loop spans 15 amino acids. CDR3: CASSLGGGVNYGYTF. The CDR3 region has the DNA TGTGCCAGCAGCTTAGGGGGAGGGGTAAACTATGGCTACACCTTC.

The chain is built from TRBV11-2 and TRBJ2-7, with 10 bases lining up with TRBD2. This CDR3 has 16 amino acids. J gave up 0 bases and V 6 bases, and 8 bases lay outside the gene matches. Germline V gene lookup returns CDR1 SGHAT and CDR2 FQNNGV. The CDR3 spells CASSQTGTSASYEQYF. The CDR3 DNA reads TGTGCCAGCAGTCAAACAGGGACTAGCGCCTCCTACGAGCAGTACTTC.

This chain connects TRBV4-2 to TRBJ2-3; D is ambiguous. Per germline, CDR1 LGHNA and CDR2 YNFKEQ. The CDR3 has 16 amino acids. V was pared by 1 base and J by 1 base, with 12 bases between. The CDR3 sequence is CASSQGLGEGTDTQYF. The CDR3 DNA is TGTGCCAGCAGCCAAGGTTTAGGTGAGGGCACAGATACGCAGTATTTT.

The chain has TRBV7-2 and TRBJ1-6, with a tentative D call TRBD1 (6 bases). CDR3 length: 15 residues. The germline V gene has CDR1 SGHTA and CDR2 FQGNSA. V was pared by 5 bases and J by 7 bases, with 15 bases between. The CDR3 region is CASSAQGFRNSPLHF. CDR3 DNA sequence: TGTGCCAGCAGCGCACAGGGTTTCCGCAATTCACCCCTCCACTTT.

The CDR3 sequence: CASRVRRDSGNTIYF. The CDR3 DNA follows: TGTGCCAGCAGGGTCCGACGGGACTCTGGAAACACCATATATTTT. The chain links TRBV6-1 to TRBJ1-3; D is unclear. Germline-derived CDR1 and CDR2 are MNHNS and SASEGT. V lost 6 bases to trimming and J lost 0 bases, with 12 bases between them. The CDR3 sequence is 15 residues long.

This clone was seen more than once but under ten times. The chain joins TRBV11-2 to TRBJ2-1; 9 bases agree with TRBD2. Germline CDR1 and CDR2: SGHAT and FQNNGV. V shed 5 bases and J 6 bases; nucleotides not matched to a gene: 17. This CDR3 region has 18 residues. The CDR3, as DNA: TGTGCCAGCAGCCGCCCGCCCGGGAGGGGCGGGGGGGCCAATGAGCAGTTCTTC. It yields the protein CASSRPPGRGGGANEQFF.